The table lists the clone carrying this TCR beta chain with many counts. Its antigen is currently unknown. The sample is drawn from a study of read filtering for tumor transcriptome and immune sequencing. Study background: Whole-transcriptome libraries were prepared after DNase treatment. IR-seq gave about 3.5 to 11 million TCR reads per sample; RNA-seq gave roughly 80 to 1,400. Broader study findings: Even smaller IR-seq throughput identified most shared clonotypes.

Molecular barcoded adaptors covering alpha/delta and beta/gamma chains were used on approximately 400 ng RNA. TCRdb recomputed calls from the reads with MiXCR, one row per CDR3 protein. The sample consists of roughly 46,000 distinct CDR3 sequences, around 12% of them appearing once. V was clipped by 3 bases and J by 8 bases, with 10 bases between them. The CDR3 covers 12 residues. From germline, CDR1 is MGHRA and CDR2 YSYEKL. This receptor was identified in a donor aged 40 or older with multiple myeloma. The chain joins TRBV4-1 to TRBJ1-2; a weak D match, TRBD1 (5 bases). The sequenced material came from a population of CD138-negative cells sorted from bone marrow. The CDR3 protein is CASSQGWGGYTF. The CDR3 nucleotides read TGCGCCAGCAGCCAGGGATGGGGCGGCTACACCTTC.